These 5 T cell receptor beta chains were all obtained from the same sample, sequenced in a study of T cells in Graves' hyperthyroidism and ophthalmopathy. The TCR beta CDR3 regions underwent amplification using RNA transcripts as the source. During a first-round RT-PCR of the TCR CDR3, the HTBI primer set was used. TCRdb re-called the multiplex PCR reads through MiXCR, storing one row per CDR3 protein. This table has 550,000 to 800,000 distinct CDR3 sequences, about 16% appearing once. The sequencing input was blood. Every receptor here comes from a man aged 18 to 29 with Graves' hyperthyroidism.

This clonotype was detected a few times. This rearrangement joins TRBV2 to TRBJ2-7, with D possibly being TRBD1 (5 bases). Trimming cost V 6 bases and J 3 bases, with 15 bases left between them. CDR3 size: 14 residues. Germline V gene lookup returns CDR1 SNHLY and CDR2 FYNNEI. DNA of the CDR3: TGTGCCAGCAGACCAGGGTCGTCCTACTACGAGCAGTACTTC. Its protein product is CASRPGSSYYEQYF.

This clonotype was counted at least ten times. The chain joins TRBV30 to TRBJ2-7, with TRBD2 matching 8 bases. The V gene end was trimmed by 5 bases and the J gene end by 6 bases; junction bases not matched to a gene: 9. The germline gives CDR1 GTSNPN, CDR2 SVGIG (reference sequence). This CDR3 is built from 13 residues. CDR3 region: CAWAAGVGSEQYF. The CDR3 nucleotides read TGTGCCTGGGCAGCGGGAGTCGGATCCGAGCAGTACTTC.

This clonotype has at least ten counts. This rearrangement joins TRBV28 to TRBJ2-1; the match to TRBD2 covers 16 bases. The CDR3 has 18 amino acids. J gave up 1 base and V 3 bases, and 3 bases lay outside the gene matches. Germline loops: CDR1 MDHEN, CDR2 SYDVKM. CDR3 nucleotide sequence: TGTGCCAGCAGTTTTTCGGGACTAGCGGGAGGGTCCTACAATGAGCAGTTCTTC. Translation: CASSFSGLAGGSYNEQFF.

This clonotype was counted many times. The CDR3 protein is CASSLRLNNNEQFF. CDR3 in DNA: TGTGCCAGCAGTTTACGACTAAACAACAATGAGCAGTTCTTC. The chain couples TRBV27 to TRBJ2-1; possibly TRBD2 for D (5 bases). The CDR3 is made up of 14 amino acids. V was clipped by 2 bases and J by 5 bases, with 10 bases between them. Germline CDR1 MNHEY, CDR2 SMNVEV (reference sequence).

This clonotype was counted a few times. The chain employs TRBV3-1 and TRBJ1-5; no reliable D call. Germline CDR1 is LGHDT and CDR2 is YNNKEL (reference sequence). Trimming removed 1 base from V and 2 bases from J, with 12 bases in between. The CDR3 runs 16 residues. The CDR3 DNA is TGTGCCAGCAGCCAAGGGTGGTTTGGGGGCAATCAGCCCCAGCATTTT. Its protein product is CASSQGWFGGNQPQHF.